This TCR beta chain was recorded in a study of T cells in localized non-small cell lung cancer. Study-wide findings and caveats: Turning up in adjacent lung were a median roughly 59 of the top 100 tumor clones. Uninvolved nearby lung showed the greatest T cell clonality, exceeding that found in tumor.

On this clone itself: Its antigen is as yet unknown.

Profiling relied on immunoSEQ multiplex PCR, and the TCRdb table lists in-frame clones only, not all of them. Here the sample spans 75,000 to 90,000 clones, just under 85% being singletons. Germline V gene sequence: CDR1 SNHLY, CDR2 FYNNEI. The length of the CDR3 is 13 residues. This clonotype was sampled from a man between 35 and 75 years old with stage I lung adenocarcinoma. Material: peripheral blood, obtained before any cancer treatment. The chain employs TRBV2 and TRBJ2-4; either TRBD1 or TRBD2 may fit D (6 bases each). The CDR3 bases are TGTGCGACTAGAGGGGGTATAGGGGACATTCAGTACTTC. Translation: CATRGGIGDIQYF.